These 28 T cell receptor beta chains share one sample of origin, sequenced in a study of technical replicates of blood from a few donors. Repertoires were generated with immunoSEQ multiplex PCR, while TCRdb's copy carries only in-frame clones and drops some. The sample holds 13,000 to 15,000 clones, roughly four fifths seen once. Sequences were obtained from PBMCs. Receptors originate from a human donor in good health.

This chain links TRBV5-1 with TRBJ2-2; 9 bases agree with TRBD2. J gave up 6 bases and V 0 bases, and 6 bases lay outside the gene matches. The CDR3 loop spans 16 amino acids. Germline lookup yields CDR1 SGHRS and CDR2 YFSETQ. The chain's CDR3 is CASSLASAGGPGELFF. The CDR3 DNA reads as TGCGCCAGCAGCTTGGCCTCGGCGGGAGGGCCCGGGGAGCTGTTTTTT.

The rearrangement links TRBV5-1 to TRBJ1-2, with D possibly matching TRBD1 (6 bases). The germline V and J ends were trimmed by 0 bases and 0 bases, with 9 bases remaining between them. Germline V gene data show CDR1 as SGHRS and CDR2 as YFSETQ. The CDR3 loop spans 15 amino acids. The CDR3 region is CASSLGTVANYGYTF. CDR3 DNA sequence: TGCGCCAGCAGCTTGGGGACAGTCGCTAACTATGGCTACACCTTC.

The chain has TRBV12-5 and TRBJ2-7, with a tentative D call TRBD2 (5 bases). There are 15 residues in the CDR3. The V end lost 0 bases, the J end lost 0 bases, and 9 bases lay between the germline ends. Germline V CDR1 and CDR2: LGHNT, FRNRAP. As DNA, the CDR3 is TGTGCTAGTGGTTTGGTTTGGGAGAGCTCCTACGAGCAGTACTTC. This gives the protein CASGLVWESSYEQYF. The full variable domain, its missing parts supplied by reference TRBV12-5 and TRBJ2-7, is DARVTQTPRHKVTEMGQEVTMRCQPILGHNTVFWYRQTMMQGLELLAYFRNRAPLDDSGMPKDRFSAEMPDATLATLKIQPSEPRDSAVYFCASGLVWESSYEQYFGPGTRLTVT.

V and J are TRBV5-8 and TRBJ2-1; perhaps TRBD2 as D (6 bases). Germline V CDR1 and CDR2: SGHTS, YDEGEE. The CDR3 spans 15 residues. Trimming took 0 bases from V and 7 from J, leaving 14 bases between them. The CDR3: CASSLELASTNEQFF. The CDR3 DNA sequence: TGTGCCAGCAGCTTGGAACTAGCCAGCACGAATGAGCAGTTCTTC.

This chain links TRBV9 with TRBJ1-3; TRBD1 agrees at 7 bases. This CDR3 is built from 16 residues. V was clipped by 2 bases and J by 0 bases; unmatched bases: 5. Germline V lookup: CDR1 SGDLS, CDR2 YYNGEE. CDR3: CASSVRDSRSGNTIYF. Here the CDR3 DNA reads TGTGCCAGCAGCGTCCGGGACAGCCGCTCTGGAAACACCATATATTTT.

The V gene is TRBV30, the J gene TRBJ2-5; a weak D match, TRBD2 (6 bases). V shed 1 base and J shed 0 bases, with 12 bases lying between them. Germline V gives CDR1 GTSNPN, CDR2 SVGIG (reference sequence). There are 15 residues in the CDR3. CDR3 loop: CAWSDGGTNQETQYF. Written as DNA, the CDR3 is TGTGCCTGGAGTGATGGCGGGACCAACCAAGAGACCCAGTACTTC.

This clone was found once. The CDR3 spells CASSPDRVAHEQYF. CDR3 in DNA: TGTGCCAGCTCACCAGACAGGGTTGCCCACGAGCAGTACTTC. The V gene is TRBV18, the J gene TRBJ2-7; the match to TRBD1 covers 7 bases. V shed 2 bases, J shed 5 bases, and the junction held 6 bases outside the gene matches. CDR3 size: 14 residues. Germline lookup yields CDR1 KGHSH and CDR2 LQKENI.

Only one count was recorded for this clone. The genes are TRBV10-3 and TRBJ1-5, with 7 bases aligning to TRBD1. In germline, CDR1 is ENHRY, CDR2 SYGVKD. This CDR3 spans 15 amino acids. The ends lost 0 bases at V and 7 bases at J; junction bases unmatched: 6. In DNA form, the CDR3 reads TGTGCCATCAGTGAGTCACGACAGGGAGAACAGCCCCAGCATTTT. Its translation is CAISESRQGEQPQHF.

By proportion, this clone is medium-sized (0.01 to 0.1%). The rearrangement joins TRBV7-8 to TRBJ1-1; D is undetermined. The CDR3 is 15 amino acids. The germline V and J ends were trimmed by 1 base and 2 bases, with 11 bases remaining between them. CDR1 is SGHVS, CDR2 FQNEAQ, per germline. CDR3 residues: CASSLVEGINTEAFF. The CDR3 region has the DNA TGTGCCAGCAGCTTAGTGGAGGGAATCAACACTGAAGCTTTCTTT.

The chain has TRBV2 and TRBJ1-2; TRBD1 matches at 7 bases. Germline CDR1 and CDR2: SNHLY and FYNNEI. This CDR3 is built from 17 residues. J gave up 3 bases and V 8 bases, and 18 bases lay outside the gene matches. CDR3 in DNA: TGTGCCAGCTCGATTTTAGCTCCGGACAGGTCTGACTATGGCTACACCTTC. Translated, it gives CASSILAPDRSDYGYTF.

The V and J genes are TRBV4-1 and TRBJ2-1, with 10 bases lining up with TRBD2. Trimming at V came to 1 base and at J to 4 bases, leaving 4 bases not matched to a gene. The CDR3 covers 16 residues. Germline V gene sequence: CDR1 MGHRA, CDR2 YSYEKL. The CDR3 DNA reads TGCGCCAGCAGCCAAGGGACTAGCGGACCGTACAATGAGCAGTTCTTC. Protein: CASSQGTSGPYNEQFF.

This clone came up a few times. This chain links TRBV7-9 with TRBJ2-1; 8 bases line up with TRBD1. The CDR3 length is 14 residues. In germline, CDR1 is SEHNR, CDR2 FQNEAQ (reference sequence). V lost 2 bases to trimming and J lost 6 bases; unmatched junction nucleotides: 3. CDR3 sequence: CASSLNRGSNEQFF. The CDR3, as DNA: TGTGCCAGCAGCTTAAACAGGGGGAGCAATGAGCAGTTCTTC.

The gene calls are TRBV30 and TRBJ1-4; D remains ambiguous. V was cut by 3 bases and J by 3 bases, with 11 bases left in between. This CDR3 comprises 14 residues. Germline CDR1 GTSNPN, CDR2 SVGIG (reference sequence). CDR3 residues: CAWSPSSANEKLFF. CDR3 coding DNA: TGTGCCTGGAGCCCCTCCTCGGCTAATGAAAAACTGTTTTTT.

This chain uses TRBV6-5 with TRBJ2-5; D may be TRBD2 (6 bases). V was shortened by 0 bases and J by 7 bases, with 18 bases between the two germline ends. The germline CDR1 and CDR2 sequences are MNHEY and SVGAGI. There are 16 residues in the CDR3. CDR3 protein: CASSYSAGSETGTQYF. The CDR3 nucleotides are TGTGCCAGCAGTTACTCCGCGGGGTCAGAAACGGGGACCCAGTACTTC.

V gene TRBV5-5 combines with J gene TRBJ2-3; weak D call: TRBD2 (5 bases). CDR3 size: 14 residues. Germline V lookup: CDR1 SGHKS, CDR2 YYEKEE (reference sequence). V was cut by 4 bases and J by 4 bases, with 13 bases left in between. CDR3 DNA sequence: TGTGCCAGCAGCCATAACGCCGGGGCAGATACGCAGTATTTT. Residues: CASSHNAGADTQYF.

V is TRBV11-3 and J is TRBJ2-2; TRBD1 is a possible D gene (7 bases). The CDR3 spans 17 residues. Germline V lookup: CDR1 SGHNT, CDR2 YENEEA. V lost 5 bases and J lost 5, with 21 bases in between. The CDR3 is CASSTRGGGGGTGELFF. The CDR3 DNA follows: TGTGCCAGCAGCACCCGAGGTGGAGGGGGCGGAACCGGGGAGCTGTTTTTT.

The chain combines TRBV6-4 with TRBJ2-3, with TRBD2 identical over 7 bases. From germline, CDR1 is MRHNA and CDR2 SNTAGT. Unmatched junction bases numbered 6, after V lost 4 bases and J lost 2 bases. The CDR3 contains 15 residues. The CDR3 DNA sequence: TGTGCCAGCAGTGCCTCGGGGGGTTCCACAGATACGCAGTATTTT. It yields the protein CASSASGGSTDTQYF.

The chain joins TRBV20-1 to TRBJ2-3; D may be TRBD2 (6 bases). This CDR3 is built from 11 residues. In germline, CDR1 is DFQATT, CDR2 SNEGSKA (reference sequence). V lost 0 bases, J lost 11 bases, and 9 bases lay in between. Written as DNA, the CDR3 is TGCAGTGCTAGAGAGCCGCGGGGGCAGTATTTT. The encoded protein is CSAREPRGQYF.

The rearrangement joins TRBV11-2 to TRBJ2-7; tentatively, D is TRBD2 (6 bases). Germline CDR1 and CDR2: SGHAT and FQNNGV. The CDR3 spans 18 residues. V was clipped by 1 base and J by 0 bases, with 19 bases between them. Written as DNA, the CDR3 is TGTGCCAGCAGCTTAGGCGTTAGGCTAGCGAAATTCTCCTACGAGCAGTACTTC. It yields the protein CASSLGVRLAKFSYEQYF.

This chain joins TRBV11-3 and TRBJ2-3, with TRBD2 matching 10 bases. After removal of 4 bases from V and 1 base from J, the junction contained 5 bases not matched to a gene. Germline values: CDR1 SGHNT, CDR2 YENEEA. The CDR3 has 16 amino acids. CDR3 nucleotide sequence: TGTGCCAGCAGCTCTTACGGGACTAGCGGCACAGATACGCAGTATTTT. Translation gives CASSSYGTSGTDTQYF.

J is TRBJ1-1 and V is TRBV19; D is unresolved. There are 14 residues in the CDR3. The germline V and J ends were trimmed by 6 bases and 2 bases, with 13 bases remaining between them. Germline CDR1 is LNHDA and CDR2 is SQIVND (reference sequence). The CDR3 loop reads CASSILEGNTEAFF. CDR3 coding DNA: TGTGCCAGTAGCATATTGGAGGGTAACACTGAAGCTTTCTTT.

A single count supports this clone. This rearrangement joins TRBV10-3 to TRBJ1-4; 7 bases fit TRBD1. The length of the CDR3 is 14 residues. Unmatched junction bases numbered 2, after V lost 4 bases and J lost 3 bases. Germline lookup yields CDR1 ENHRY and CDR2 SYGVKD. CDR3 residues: CAISGTGPNEKLFF. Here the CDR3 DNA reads TGTGCCATCAGTGGGACAGGACCTAATGAAAAACTGTTTTTT.

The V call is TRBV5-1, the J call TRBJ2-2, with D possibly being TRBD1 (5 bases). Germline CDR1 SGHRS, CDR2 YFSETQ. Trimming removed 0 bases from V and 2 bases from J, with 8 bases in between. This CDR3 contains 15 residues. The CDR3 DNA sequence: TGCGCCAGCAGCTTGGGACAGTTAAACACCGGGGAGCTGTTTTTT. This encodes CASSLGQLNTGELFF.

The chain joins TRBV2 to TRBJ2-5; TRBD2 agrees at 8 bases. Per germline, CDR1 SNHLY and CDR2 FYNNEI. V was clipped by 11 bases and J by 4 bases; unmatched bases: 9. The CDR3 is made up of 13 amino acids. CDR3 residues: CADLPREGETQYF. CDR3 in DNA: TGTGCCGACCTCCCCCGGGAGGGAGAGACCCAGTACTTC.

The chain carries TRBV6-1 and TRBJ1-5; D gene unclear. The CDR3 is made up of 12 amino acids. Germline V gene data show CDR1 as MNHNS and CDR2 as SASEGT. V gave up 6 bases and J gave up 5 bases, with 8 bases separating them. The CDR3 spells CASRESDQPQHF. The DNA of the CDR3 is TGTGCCAGCAGGGAGAGCGATCAGCCCCAGCATTTT.

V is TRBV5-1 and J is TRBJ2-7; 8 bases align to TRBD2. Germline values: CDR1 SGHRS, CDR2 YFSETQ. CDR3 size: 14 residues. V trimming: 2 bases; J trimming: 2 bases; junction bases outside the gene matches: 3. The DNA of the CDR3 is TGCGCCAGCAGCTTTAGCGGGAATGCCTACGAGCAGTACTTC. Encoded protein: CASSFSGNAYEQYF.

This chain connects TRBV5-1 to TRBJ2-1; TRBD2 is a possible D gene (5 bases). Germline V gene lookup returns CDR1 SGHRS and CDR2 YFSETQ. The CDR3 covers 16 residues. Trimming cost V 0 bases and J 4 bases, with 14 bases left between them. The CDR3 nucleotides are TGCGCCAGCAGCTTGGATCACGGGATAACTTACAATGAGCAGTTCTTC. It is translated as CASSLDHGITYNEQFF.

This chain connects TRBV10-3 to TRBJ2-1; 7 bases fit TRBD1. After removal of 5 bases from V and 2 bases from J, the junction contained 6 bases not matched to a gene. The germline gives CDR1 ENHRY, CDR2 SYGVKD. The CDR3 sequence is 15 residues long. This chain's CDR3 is CAISNNRGTYNEQFF. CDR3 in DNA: TGTGCCATCAGTAACAACAGGGGTACCTACAATGAGCAGTTCTTC.